This T cell receptor (beta chain) was retrieved from a study of blood T cell repertoires in COVID-19 (dated by TCRdb to the early 2020s). About the full investigation: Samples from collaborators originated in the United States, Italy and Spain and spanned both the acute and convalescent phases of COVID-19. The material from the prospective study consisted of cDNA or gDNA derived from T cells, B-cell-depleted T cells, or PBMCs. The dataset comprised deeply sampled blood TCRbeta repertoires from subjects exposed to, actively infected with, or recovered from COVID-19. The repertoires were released in a freely available public database intended as a resource for research on the immune response to SARS-CoV-2. Samples came from the ongoing ImmuneRACE study (first 160 participants) plus 1,254 subjects from 6 global collaborators. The sample metadata nearly always contained a de-identified subject ID, COVID-19 status, age in years and sex. Where HLA class I and class II types were available, the types were taken from metadata supplied by the sample provider, not from assay-based typing. Findings and caveats that apply to the study as a whole: How much clinical and demographic metadata was included differed by source and by participant, and the metadata was provided uncurated.

TCRbeta CDR3 regions were amplified from genomic DNA using the immunoSEQ Assay, a bias-controlled multiplex PCR. In the paper's pipeline: Nucleated cell counts per sample were estimated from amplification of reference gene primers within the assay. To quantify the absolute abundance of each unique TCRbeta CDR3 rearrangement, sequence reads were collapsed and filtered. Productive Simpson clonality was computed per sample as the square root of Simpson's diversity index over productive rearrangements. What TCRdb holds here is the immuneACCESS table cut down to in-frame rearrangements. Part of the clones is not present; checked against another copy, under half of the missing clones reflect an unresolved V gene, and the others are unexplained. That table furnishes V, J and clone size, whereas the DNA furnished D and trimming. The sample table holds approximately 140,000 clones, of which roughly 88% were seen once. The biggest ten clones account for less than 2% of the sample.

The CDR1 and CDR2 encoded by the germline V gene are SGHRS and YFSETQ. The CDR3 goes from the cysteine to the phenylalanine over 15 residues. Of all the DNA, just the CDR3 is kept, 45 bases in frame from base 1. The V end loses 0 bases and the J end loses 3 bases, and a stretch of 12 bases separates them. Points on this clone: This receptor's antigen is unknown. No much larger clone exists at a distance of one base, and base qualities are not known.

Whole blood was collected in K2EDTA tubes by collaborating institutions according to the institutions' own protocols. For TCRbeta analysis, collaborators shipped samples in one of three forms: frozen whole blood, isolated PBMCs, or DNA extracted from either of those sample types. The chain was built from TRBV5-1 and TRBJ1-2; there is no confident call for the D gene. The sequenced material came from peripheral blood. The sequence derives from a woman between 55 and 75 years old with acute or convalescent COVID-19. The sequenced DNA is TGCGCCAGCAGCTTGGGGGAGAGTCAATACTATGGCTACACCTTC. It is translated as CASSLGESQYYGYTF. This CDR3, with the reference TRBV5-1 and TRBJ1-2 proteins standing in past its ends, gives the full variable domain KAGVTQTPRYLIKTRGQQVTLSCSPISGHRSVSWYQQTPGQGLQFLFEYFSETQRNKGNFPGRFSGRQFSNSRSEMNVSTLELGDSALYLCASSLGESQYYGYTFGSGTRLTVV.